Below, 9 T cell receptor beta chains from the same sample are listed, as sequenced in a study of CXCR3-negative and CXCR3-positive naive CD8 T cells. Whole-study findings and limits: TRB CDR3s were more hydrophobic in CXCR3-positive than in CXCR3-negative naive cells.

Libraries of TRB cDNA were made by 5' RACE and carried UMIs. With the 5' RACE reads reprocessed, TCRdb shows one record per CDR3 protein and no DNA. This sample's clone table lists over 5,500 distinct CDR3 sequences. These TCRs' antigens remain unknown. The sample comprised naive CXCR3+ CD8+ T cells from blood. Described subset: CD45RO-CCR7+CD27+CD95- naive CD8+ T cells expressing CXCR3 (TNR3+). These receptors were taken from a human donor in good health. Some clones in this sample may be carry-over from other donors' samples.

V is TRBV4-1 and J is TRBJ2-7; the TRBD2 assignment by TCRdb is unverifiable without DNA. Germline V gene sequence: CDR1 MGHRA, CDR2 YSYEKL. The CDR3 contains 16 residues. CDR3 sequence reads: CASSQLGLAGSYEQYF.

This chain's CDR3 is CSVTDRGSYEQYF. J is TRBJ2-7 and V is TRBV29-1. Germline V lookup: CDR1 SQVTM, CDR2 ANQGSEA. This CDR3 comprises 13 residues.

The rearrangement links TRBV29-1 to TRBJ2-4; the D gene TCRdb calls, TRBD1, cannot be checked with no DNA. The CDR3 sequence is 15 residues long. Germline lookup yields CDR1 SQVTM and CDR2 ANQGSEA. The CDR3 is CSVEDRVGTKNIQYF.

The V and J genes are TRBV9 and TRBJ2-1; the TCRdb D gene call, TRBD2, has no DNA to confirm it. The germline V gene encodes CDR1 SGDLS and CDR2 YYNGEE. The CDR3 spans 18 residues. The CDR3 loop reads CASSPLGTGVNSYNEQFF.

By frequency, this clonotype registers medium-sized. Here the CDR3 reads CASSYSERGDTDTQYF. The chain is built from TRBV6-5 and TRBJ2-3; as DNA is missing, the TRBD2 call by TCRdb cannot be tested. Germline loops: CDR1 MNHEY, CDR2 SVGAGI. This CDR3 contains 16 residues.

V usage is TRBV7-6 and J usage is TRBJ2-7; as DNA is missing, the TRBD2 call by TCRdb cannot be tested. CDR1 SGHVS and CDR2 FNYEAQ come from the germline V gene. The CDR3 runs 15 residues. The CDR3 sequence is CASSSRLARPYEQYF.

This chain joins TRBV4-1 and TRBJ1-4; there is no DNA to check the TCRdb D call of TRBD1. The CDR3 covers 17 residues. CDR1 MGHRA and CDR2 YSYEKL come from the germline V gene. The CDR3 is CASSVYPDSATNEKLFF.

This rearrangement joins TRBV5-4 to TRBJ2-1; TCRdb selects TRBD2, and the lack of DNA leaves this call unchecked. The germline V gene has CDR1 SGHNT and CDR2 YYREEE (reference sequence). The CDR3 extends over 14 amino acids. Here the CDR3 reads CASSFRERPGEQFF. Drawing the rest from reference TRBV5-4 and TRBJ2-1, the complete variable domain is ETGVTQSPTHLIKTRGQQVTLRCSSQSGHNTVSWYQQALGQGPQFIFQYYREEENGRGNFPPRFSGLQFPNYSSELNVNALELDDSALYLCASSFRERPGEQFFGPGTRLTVL.

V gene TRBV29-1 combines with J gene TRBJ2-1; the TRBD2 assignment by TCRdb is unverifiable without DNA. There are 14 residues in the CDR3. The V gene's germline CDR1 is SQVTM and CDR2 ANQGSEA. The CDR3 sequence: CSVFASGGLGEQFF.